The clone carrying this TCR beta chain was seen just once. Its cognate antigen is unknown. This sample was included in a study of cytomegalovirus exposure and HLA in healthy donors. Primers for the PCR totalled 60 Vbeta and 13 Jbeta. Here immunoSEQ multiplex PCR was the method, and the copy in TCRdb shows in-frame clones only, minus some. The sample includes 100,000 to 150,000 clones, around 80% of them seen just once. Points from the study as a whole: Despite most TCR sequences being rare, some public TCRs occurred in many donors. Among the sequence variants, a highly shared cluster was likely an artifact of sequencing. Later analysis identified a missense DCLRE1C variant that was linked to TCR beta V- and J-gene trimming. The authors later found TCR association rates varying by HLA locus, with DRB1 most and HLA-C fewest.

Trimming pared 1 base from V and 4 bases from J, leaving 5 bases between. Germline V CDR1 and CDR2: SEHNR, FQNEAQ (reference sequence). CDR3 length equals 13 residues. This TCR was recovered from a man aged 30 to 39 in good health and CMV-seronegative. The source material was PBMCs. The chain combines TRBV7-9 with TRBJ2-1; no clear D. CDR3 DNA: TGTGCCAGCAGCTTAGGGCAGTACAATGAGCAGTTCTTC. Protein: CASSLGQYNEQFF.